This is a list of T cell receptor beta chains from one sample in a study of cytomegalovirus exposure and HLA in healthy donors. The protocol was immunoSEQ multiplex PCR, while the TCRdb copy is restricted to in-frame clones and leaves out a portion. The sample records over 95,000 clones, over 60% being singletons. The sequenced material came from PBMCs. The origin of the receptors is a man aged 18 to 35 in good health and CMV-seropositive. The CDR3 runs from the conserved cysteine through the conserved F or W. A D gene is named only where the DNA matches it firmly. Clone size appears in some rows only: once, few, many, or a class for an expanded clone.

>.|13|TRBV5-1|.|TRBJ1-1
CASSLSRDTEAFF
TGCGCCAGCAGCTTATCCCGGGACACTGAAGCTTTCTTT
>few|15|TRBV7-9|TRBD1|TRBJ2-3
CASSFWTGSTDTQYF
TGTGCCAGCAGCTTTTGGACAGGGAGTACAGATACGCAGTATTTT
>few|14|TRBV2|TRBD2|TRBJ2-1
CASNSGGPYNEQFF
TGTGCCAGCAATTCGGGGGGGCCCTACAATGAGCAGTTCTTC
>many|16|TRBV2|.|TRBJ1-5
CASSWVTRGGNQPQHF
TGTGCCAGCAGTTGGGTCACGAGGGGGGGAAATCAGCCCCAGCATTTT
>.|18|TRBV7-9|TRBD1|TRBJ2-7
CASSGIKLTGGYPYEQYF
TGTGCCAGCAGCGGAATAAAATTGACAGGGGGCTACCCCTACGAGCAGTACTTC
>.|12|TRBV28|TRBD1|TRBJ2-7
CASSIQGDEQYF
TGTGCCAGCAGTATACAGGGGGACGAGCAGTACTTC
>.|15|TRBV28|.|TRBJ2-1
CASSLSRFGANEQFF
TGTGCCAGCAGTTTATCGAGATTTGGGGCCAATGAGCAGTTCTTC
>.|13|TRBV10-2|.|TRBJ2-7
CASISLDNYEQYF
TGCGCCAGCATTTCACTGGACAACTACGAGCAGTACTTC
>few|17|TRBV29-1|.|TRBJ2-3
CSTEGGSATLGTDTQYF
TGCAGCACGGAAGGGGGTTCTGCGACCTTGGGTACAGATACGCAGTATTTT
>few|13|TRBV6-4|.|TRBJ1-1
CASREGTNTEAFF
TGTGCCAGCAGGGAAGGGACAAATACTGAAGCTTTCTTT
>.|16|TRBV6-5|TRBD1|TRBJ2-7
CASSYPGQGGFYEQYF
TGTGCCAGCAGTTACCCGGGACAGGGGGGGTTCTACGAGCAGTACTTC
>few|17|TRBV29-1|.|TRBJ1-3
CSVEEWGGRSSGNTIYF
TGCAGCGTTGAAGAATGGGGGGGGCGAAGCTCTGGAAACACCATATATTTT
>.|14|TRBV6-5|.|TRBJ2-5
CASSYSNREETQYF
TGTGCCAGCAGTTACTCGAACAGGGAAGAGACCCAGTACTTC
>.|14|TRBV11-2|TRBD2|TRBJ2-1
CASSTSGGAYEQFF
TGTGCCAGCAGCACTAGCGGGGGGGCCTATGAGCAGTTCTTC
>.|15|TRBV29-1|TRBD2|TRBJ2-1
CSVEGASGAYNEQFF
TGCAGCGTTGAAGGAGCCAGCGGGGCGTACAATGAGCAGTTCTTC
>.|14|TRBV11-2|.|TRBJ1-2
CASSPKGSPSGYTF
TGTGCCAGCAGCCCTAAGGGGTCGCCGAGTGGCTACACCTTC
>few|18|TRBV7-2|TRBD1|TRBJ2-5
CASSPESRDRDMRKTQYF
TGTGCCAGCAGCCCAGAGAGTCGGGACAGGGATATGCGGAAGACCCAGTACTTC
>once|15|TRBV5-5|TRBD1|TRBJ1-5
CASSTDRVEGLPQHF
TGTGCCAGCAGCACAGACAGGGTTGAGGGCTTGCCCCAGCATTTT
>few|17|TRBV29-1|.|TRBJ1-1
CSVEGLRVGWTYTEAFF
TGCAGCGTTGAAGGGCTGAGGGTGGGGTGGACGTACACTGAAGCTTTCTTT
>few|12|TRBV10-3|TRBD1|TRBJ2-5
CAIRDREETQYF
TGTGCCATCAGAGACAGGGAGGAGACCCAGTACTTC
>few|17|TRBV21-1|.|TRBJ1-6
CASSNRTLSSYNSPLHF
TGTGCCAGCAGCAACAGGACACTAAGCTCCTATAATTCACCCCTCCACTTT
>.|19|TRBV5-6|TRBD2|TRBJ2-5
CASSRKVAGGGMNQETQYF
TGTGCCAGCAGCCGGAAGGTGGCGGGGGGAGGAATGAACCAAGAGACCCAGTACTTC
>.|14|TRBV2|.|TRBJ1-1
CASSGGYSNTEAFF
TGTGCCAGCAGCGGGGGGTATTCGAACACTGAAGCTTTCTTT
>few|20|TRBV28|TRBD1|TRBJ1-5
CASSRRPRTGLMGSNQPQHF
TGTGCCAGCAGCCGAAGACCGCGGACAGGATTGATGGGTAGCAATCAGCCCCAGCATTTT
>once|11|TRBV7-2|.|TRBJ2-3
CASSFADTQYF
TGTGCCAGCAGCTTCGCAGATACGCAGTATTTT
>few|15|TRBV6-6|.|TRBJ2-2
CASRSTEMNTGELFF
TGTGCCAGCAGATCTACCGAGATGAACACCGGGGAGCTGTTTTTT
>.|14|TRBV5-1|TRBD1|TRBJ1-2
CASSLYRGGYGYTF
TGCGCCAGCAGCTTGTACAGGGGCGGATATGGCTACACCTTC
>.|15|TRBV7-9|.|TRBJ2-2
CASSQGAGFTGELFF
TGTGCCAGCAGCCAAGGGGCAGGGTTCACCGGGGAGCTGTTTTTT
>.|16|TRBV2|TRBD1|TRBJ2-2
CASSTDRGRGAGELFF
TGTGCCAGCAGTACGGACAGGGGGCGCGGTGCCGGGGAGCTGTTTTTT
>.|14|TRBV7-9|TRBD1|TRBJ1-4
CASSPTGGGEKLFF
TGTGCCAGCAGCCCTACAGGGGGCGGTGAAAAACTGTTTTTT
>.|15|TRBV6-5|.|TRBJ1-6
CASSYQGSRGSPLHF
TGTGCCAGCAGTTACCAGGGATCAAGAGGTTCACCCCTCCACTTT
>.|14|TRBV2|.|TRBJ2-7
CASSERLRAYEQYF
TGTGCCAGCAGTGAGCGACTAAGGGCGTACGAGCAGTACTTC
>.|15|TRBV5-1|.|TRBJ1-1
CASSRLGDINTEAFF
TGCGCCAGCAGCAGATTAGGGGACATAAACACTGAAGCTTTCTTT
>.|15|TRBV6-5|TRBD1|TRBJ1-5
CASGLAGTGNQPQHF
TGTGCCAGCGGATTGGCCGGGACAGGCAATCAGCCCCAGCATTTT
>.|17|TRBV15|.|TRBJ1-6
CATSRDRSWESNSPLHF
TGTGCCACCAGCAGAGATCGCTCCTGGGAGAGCAATTCACCCCTCCACTTT
>few|18|TRBV5-6|TRBD1|TRBJ1-6
CASSSDPLTGTYNSPLHF
TGTGCCAGCAGCTCTGACCCACTGACAGGGACGTATAATTCACCCCTCCACTTT
>.|13|TRBV6-5|.|TRBJ1-1
CASSPGLGTEAFF
TGTGCCAGCAGTCCGGGGTTGGGCACTGAAGCTTTCTTT
>.|16|TRBV6-4|TRBD1|TRBJ1-5
CASDDRDRRSNQPQHF
TGTGCCAGCGACGACCGGGACAGGCGAAGCAATCAGCCCCAGCATTTT
>.|13|TRBV18|.|TRBJ2-3
CASSPSITDTQYF
TGTGCCAGCTCACCCAGTATCACAGATACGCAGTATTTT
>.|14|TRBV5-4|TRBD2|TRBJ2-1
CASRGGSSYNEQFF
TGTGCCAGCAGGGGCGGGAGCTCCTACAATGAGCAGTTCTTC
>once|13|TRBV5-1|TRBD2|TRBJ2-5
CASSLPSGETQYF
TGCGCCAGCAGCTTGCCTAGCGGTGAGACCCAGTACTTC
>.|15|TRBV10-3|.|TRBJ1-4
CAISESEGLGEKLFF
TGTGCCATCAGTGAGTCGGAGGGGTTAGGTGAAAAACTGTTTTTT
>many|14|TRBV5-4|.|TRBJ1-1
CASSLYGENTEAFF
TGTGCCAGCAGCTTGTACGGGGAGAACACTGAAGCTTTCTTT
>.|14|TRBV6-1|TRBD2|TRBJ2-3
CASSGGGGSDTQYF
TGTGCCAGCAGTGGTGGCGGGGGGTCAGATACGCAGTATTTT
>.|14|TRBV18|.|TRBJ2-1
CASSPSAGVDEQFF
TGTGCCAGCTCACCATCGGCAGGGGTCGATGAGCAGTTCTTC
>.|14|TRBV10-1|TRBD1|TRBJ2-1
CASSAVDRGPGQFF
TGCGCCAGCAGCGCGGTAGACAGGGGGCCCGGGCAGTTCTTC
>.|13|TRBV2|.|TRBJ2-5
CASSVRVWETQYF
TGTGCCAGCAGTGTCAGGGTATGGGAGACCCAGTACTTC
>.|16|TRBV5-1|TRBD1|TRBJ2-5
CASSLMAQGAGETQYF
TGCGCCAGCAGCTTGATGGCCCAGGGGGCGGGGGAGACCCAGTACTTC
>.|14|TRBV30|TRBD1|TRBJ2-3
CAYTTGVFVDTQYF
TGTGCCTATACGACAGGGGTGTTTGTAGATACGCAGTATTTT
>.|14|TRBV11-2|.|TRBJ2-2
CASSLTGVSGELFF
TGTGCCAGCAGCTTAACGGGAGTATCCGGGGAGCTGTTTTTT
>.|12|TRBV29-1|.|TRBJ2-7
CSVEQDSYEQYF
TGCAGCGTTGAACAGGATTCCTACGAGCAGTACTTC
>.|12|TRBV29-1|TRBD1|TRBJ1-1
CSVGQGATEAFF
TGCAGCGTTGGACAGGGGGCGACTGAAGCTTTCTTT
>.|13|TRBV28|.|TRBJ2-1
CASSSLGHNEQFF
TGTGCCAGCAGTTCTTTGGGGCACAATGAGCAGTTCTTC
>.|15|TRBV2|TRBD1|TRBJ1-5
CASSMDRGSSSAQHF
TGTGCCAGCAGCATGGACAGGGGTTCTTCCTCAGCCCAGCATTTT
>few|18|TRBV4-1|.|TRBJ2-1
CASSQDGQGAFLGNEQFF
TGCGCCAGCAGCCAAGATGGGCAGGGTGCATTTCTTGGAAATGAGCAGTTCTTC
>few|13|TRBV7-9|.|TRBJ1-1
CASSRTDYTEAFF
TGTGCCAGCAGCCGAACCGACTACACTGAAGCTTTCTTT
>.|15|TRBV5-8|TRBD1|TRBJ1-1
CASSLKDRENTEAFF
TGTGCCAGCAGCTTGAAAGACAGGGAGAACACTGAAGCTTTCTTT